This T cell receptor gamma chain was captured by sequencing in a study of gamma delta lymphoproliferative disorders and STAT genes (dated by TCRdb to the late 2010s). Turning to the overall study: Of the 9 Tgammadelta LGLL patients who were sequenced, 4 had symptomatic disease and 5 followed an indolent course. The TCR-sequenced pilot group comprised some 10 Tgammadelta large granular lymphocyte leukemia patients and a couple of hepatosplenic T-cell lymphoma patients. The LymphoTrack Dx TCRG Assay was used to build gamma-chain libraries from a minimum of 50 ng of genomic DNA. Because no corresponding Invivoscribe delta assay was available, delta-chain libraries were prepared according to the standard operating procedure of the EuroClonality-NGS working group. To confirm results, a couple of gamma-chain samples and all delta-chain samples were sequenced twice. Within a larger immunophenotypic and STAT-mutation study, TCR gamma and delta CDR3 repertoires were profiled by deep sequencing in Tgammadelta lymphoproliferative disease patients and healthy controls. Broader findings and caveats from the paper: Control T cells were likely spread across varied maturation stages, whereas leukemic cells were skewed toward terminal effectors, which potentially limits comparisons between patients and controls. When whole repertoires were clustered, patient gamma repertoires were grouped separately from healthy controls, whereas no separation between groups was observed for delta repertoires. According to the authors, NGS specificity may be reduced at low frequencies, so whether leukemic clones are public or private needs confirmation. Nearly all major patient gamma and delta clonotypes were public, shared with at least one healthy donor; only a couple of gamma clonotypes were private to disease. Major clones in indolent patients were dominated by Vgamma9-JgammaP and Vdelta2-Ddelta3-Jdelta1 rearrangements, whereas these rearrangements were absent in symptomatic patients, in whom less common gene combinations were used.

Including cysteine and phenylalanine, the CDR3 has 13 amino acids. Of the read, only the CDR3 DNA is kept; its 39 bases are in frame from base 1. For this chain, trimming is 1 base at the V end and 4 bases at the J end, and the number of junction bases without a gene match is 4. CDR1 EGSNGY and CDR2 YDSYNSKV were looked up in the germline V gene. In both library preparation methods, multiplex PCR was run with primers aimed at the conserved V and J regions of the TCR genes. Purified and pooled amplicons were sequenced on an Illumina MiSeq platform. The source study handled its data this way. V(D)J alignment, clonotype assembly and translation were done with MiXCR, while functionality assessment and CDR3 repertoire analyses were done with VDJtools. CDR3 was defined per IMGT, and analyses were restricted to productive sequences using functional genes, excluding ORF genes and pseudogenes. A custom Python script was used to search all patients and controls for identical amino acid CDR3s of major clonotypes (frequency >=5%). To compare clonotype frequencies between patients and controls, a one-sided non-parametric Wilcoxon test was applied. TCRdb reran clone calling on the public reads with CATT; rows sharing one DNA sequence were then combined. In this record, the V and J calls reflect TCRdb's handling and not the investigators' own analysis. Present in this sample are over a thousand gamma-chain clones, roughly 8% of which were seen just once. The top ten hold 50% to 70% of the sample.

Genomic DNA from peripheral blood mononuclear cells isolated from patients and controls was used for TCR sequencing. The median age of the sequenced patients was approximately 68 years, and the group included 4 or 5 males and about 6 females. Patients were recruited at a single hematology unit in Padova, Italy, and were reclassified according to 2017 WHO criteria for T-LGLL or HSTCL. Every patient sample was obtained either before therapy or while the patient was off therapy. This clone is described as large (0.1 to 1%). Its antigen target is currently unknown. One base away there is no much larger clone; base qualities are not given. Other DNA sequences in the sample encode the same CDR3.

The sequence derives from a human donor with gamma-delta T-cell large granular lymphocyte leukemia. The sequence is built from TRGV2 and TRGJ1 or TRGJ2. Matching the DNA to germline supplied the J gene, which TCRdb does not give. Sequencing was done on a sample of blood. The DNA sequence is TGTGCCACCTGGGACGGTCCCTATTATAAGAAACTCTTT. The resulting protein is CATWDGPYYKKLF.